The 17 T cell receptor beta chains in this list originate from one sample, sequenced in a study of blood T cell repertoires in COVID-19. Profiled with immunoSEQ multiplex PCR; TCRdb holds only in-frame clones, not every one. The sample contains over 100,000 clones, roughly 88% of which appear only once. Source material: peripheral blood. These receptors originate from a man in his forties with acute or convalescent COVID-19.

The chain recombines TRBV6-2 or TRBV6-3 with TRBJ1-5; the match to TRBD1 covers 7 bases. This CDR3 has 15 residues. The V and J ends lost 0 bases and 9 bases, in that order; junction bases with no gene match: 8. In germline, CDR1 is MNHEY, CDR2 SVGEGT. In nucleotides, the CDR3 is TGTGCCAGCAGTTACTCCGGGACAGCTCAGTGGCCCCAGCATTTT. Amino acids: CASSYSGTAQWPQHF.

This clone qualifies as medium-sized. The chain is built from TRBV14 and TRBJ1-6, with D uncertain. This CDR3 is 14 amino acids long. The V and J ends lost 9 bases and 5 bases respectively, with 14 bases between them. Germline CDR1 is SGHDN and CDR2 is FVKESK. CDR3 coding DNA: TGTGCCAGTTCGACTGGAATGAATAATTCACCCCTCCACTTT. Its protein product is CASSTGMNNSPLHF. The entire variable domain, with the rest obtained from reference TRBV14 and TRBJ1-6, is as follows: EAGVTQFPSHSVIEKGQTVTLRCDPISGHDNLYWYRRVMGKEIKFLLHFVKESKQDESGMPNNRFLAERTGGTYSTLKVQPAELEDSGVYFCASSTGMNNSPLHFGNGTRLTVT.

This clone has a handful of counts. V is TRBV19 and J is TRBJ1-1, with D hard to call. Germline V gene sequence: CDR1 LNHDA, CDR2 SQIVND (reference sequence). The V and J ends lost 6 bases and 1 base respectively, with 9 bases between them. The CDR3 runs 13 residues. The CDR3 sequence: CASRKLANTEAFF. In nucleotides, the CDR3 is TGTGCCAGTAGAAAACTTGCGAACACTGAAGCTTTCTTT.

In the case of this clone: The junction differs from germline at one of its ends, possibly a read error. The genes are TRBV6-4 and TRBJ2-1; D unresolved. Germline V CDR1 and CDR2: MRHNA, SNTAGT. This CDR3 region has 13 residues. CDR3 loop: CASSGDSYNEQFF. CDR3 coding DNA: TGTGCCAGCAGTGGTGACTCCTATAATGAGCAGTTCTTC.

The chain employs TRBV30 and TRBJ1-2, with D uncertain. Between the trimmed V and J ends, which lost 0 bases and 1 base, there was a span of 9 bases. The CDR3 has 14 residues. Germline lookup yields CDR1 GTSNPN and CDR2 SVGIG (reference sequence). This CDR3 reads CAWSVHPDNYGYTF. In DNA form, the CDR3 reads TGTGCCTGGAGTGTACATCCCGATAACTATGGCTACACCTTC.

This clone has a handful of counts. The chain joins TRBV5-4 to TRBJ2-7; 9 nucleotides line up with TRBD1. Germline trimming cut 0 bases from V and 4 bases from J; bases unmatched to any gene: 5. The CDR3 has 15 residues. Germline-derived CDR1 and CDR2 are SGHNT and YYREEE (reference sequence). CDR3 bases: TGTGCCAGCAGCTTGGGGGGACAGGGTTCGTACGAGCAGTACTTC. This sequence encodes CASSLGGQGSYEQYF.

This chain uses TRBV29-1 with TRBJ2-1; TRBD1 matches at 7 bases. This CDR3 is built from 14 residues. J gave up 6 bases and V 4 bases, and 9 bases lay outside the gene matches. Germline-derived CDR1 and CDR2 are SQVTM and ANQGSEA. Here the CDR3 DNA reads TGCAGCGTTGTGGGCAGGGGGTACAGCAATGAGCAGTTCTTC. Translation gives CSVVGRGYSNEQFF.

The V call is TRBV5-1, the J call TRBJ2-2; TRBD1 matches 7 bases. CDR1 SGHRS and CDR2 YFSETQ come from the germline V gene. V was pared by 2 bases and J by 1 base, with 2 bases of the junction left unmatched. This CDR3 comprises 15 residues. Here the CDR3 reads CASSFRQGNTGELFF. CDR3 nucleotides: TGCGCCAGCAGCTTTAGACAGGGGAACACCGGGGAGCTGTTTTTT.

The V gene is TRBV2, the J gene TRBJ1-1; TRBD1 agrees at 9 bases. J was trimmed by 4 bases and V by 8 bases; bases with no gene match: 8. CDR1 SNHLY and CDR2 FYNNEI come from the germline V gene. The CDR3 is made up of 14 amino acids. The CDR3 bases are TGTGCCAGCGGGACAGGGACCCCGCGCACTGAAGCTTTCTTT. Translation gives CASGTGTPRTEAFF.

V gene TRBV27 combines with J gene TRBJ2-2, with 10 bases fitting TRBD2. This CDR3 has 16 residues. J was trimmed by 6 bases and V by 3 bases; bases with no gene match: 7. Germline lookup yields CDR1 MNHEY and CDR2 SMNVEV (reference sequence). The CDR3 region has the DNA TGTGCCAGCAGTTTTGCAGTAGCGGGGGGCTCCGGGGAGCTGTTTTTT. This codes for CASSFAVAGGSGELFF.

J is TRBJ2-5 and V is TRBV5-1, with D possibly matching TRBD2 (5 bases). The V end was cut by 2 bases, the J end by 1 base, with 15 bases between. CDR1 and CDR2 (germline): SGHRS, YFSETQ. The CDR3 consists of 16 residues. The CDR3 here is CASSFPTSGPQETQYF. In DNA form, the CDR3 reads TGCGCCAGCAGCTTTCCTACGAGCGGACCCCAAGAGACCCAGTACTTC. Looking up the rest from reference TRBV5-1 and TRBJ2-5 gives the full variable domain: KAGVTQTPRYLIKTRGQQVTLSCSPISGHRSVSWYQQTPGQGLQFLFEYFSETQRNKGNFPGRFSGRQFSNSRSEMNVSTLELGDSALYLCASSFPTSGPQETQYFGPGTRLLVL.

The V call is TRBV2, the J call TRBJ1-5; 7 nucleotides align to TRBD1. The CDR3 is 16 amino acids. Trimming removed 6 bases from V and 4 bases from J; junction bases left unmatched: 12. Germline V lookup: CDR1 SNHLY, CDR2 FYNNEI. CDR3 nucleotide sequence: TGTGCCAGCAGCCGAGGATTGGACAGGCAGAATCAGCCCCAGCATTTT. Its protein product is CASSRGLDRQNQPQHF.

In this sample, this clone turned up a few times. The J gene is TRBJ2-2, the V gene TRBV9, with D tentatively TRBD1 (6 bases). The CDR3 sequence is 16 residues long. Trimming took off 0 bases at V and 6 bases at J, with 15 bases between the two ends. Germline V gives CDR1 SGDLS, CDR2 YYNGEE. The DNA of the CDR3 is TGTGCCAGCAGCGTAGCCATCAATGGGGGCTCCGGGGAGCTGTTTTTT. Translating gives CASSVAINGGSGELFF.

This sequence joins TRBV24-1 and TRBJ1-2, with D perhaps matching TRBD1 (5 bases). Germline values: CDR1 KGHDR, CDR2 SFDVKD. The CDR3 loop spans 16 amino acids. V was pared by 7 bases and J by 4 bases, with 21 bases between. This CDR3 reads CATSGPMAGPGYGYTF. The CDR3 nucleotides are TGTGCCACCAGCGGCCCAATGGCAGGGCCAGGCTATGGCTACACCTTC.

V is TRBV5-1 and J is TRBJ1-4; D uncertain. There are 13 residues in the CDR3. Germline V lookup: CDR1 SGHRS, CDR2 YFSETQ. V dropped 4 bases and J dropped 6 bases, with 10 bases sitting between them. CDR3 DNA sequence: TGCGCCAGCAGCCCGGCCGGGGATGAAAAACTGTTTTTT. Residues: CASSPAGDEKLFF.

The chain has TRBV4-3 and TRBJ1-1, with a tentative D call TRBD1 (5 bases). The CDR3 covers 14 residues. V shed 4 bases and J shed 0 bases, with 9 bases lying between them. Germline V gene data show CDR1 as LGHNA and CDR2 as YSLEER. CDR3 loop: CASSPSTVNTEAFF. CDR3 in DNA: TGCGCCAGCAGCCCCTCGACAGTGAACACTGAAGCTTTCTTT.

The chain couples TRBV6-1 to TRBJ1-3, with TRBD1 matching 7 bases. The CDR3 runs to 15 residues. J gave up 4 bases and V 0 bases, and 3 bases lay outside the gene matches. The V gene's germline CDR1 is MNHNS and CDR2 SASEGT. The CDR3 region has the DNA TGTGCCAGCAGTGAAGCGCGGACAGGAGGAAACACCATATATTTT. Encoded protein: CASSEARTGGNTIYF.